Listed here is a single TCR beta chain. It was during active infection that Seattle patients were enrolled and then longitudinally followed. The sample belongs to a study of blood T cell repertoires in COVID-19. About the research overall: Acute and convalescent COVID-19 specimens originated in the United States, Italy and Spain. PBMCs, B-cell-depleted T cells, or T cells provided the cDNA or gDNA that made up the material.

Source study methods: Reference gene primer amplification gave estimated nucleated cell counts. This table comes from immunoSEQ multiplex PCR, and its TCRdb copy is limited to in-frame clones, with some not included. V and J calls and clone size are copied from that table; D and trimming were computed from the DNA. The table shows roughly 200,000 clones, with more than 85% occurring only once. The CDR3 totals 15 residues. V lost 4 bases, J lost 0 bases, and 13 bases lay in between. Per the germline V gene, CDR1 is SGHRS and CDR2 is YFSETQ. V and J are TRBV5-1 and TRBJ1-2; TRBD1 is a possible D gene (5 bases). Sequenced input: peripheral blood. The TCR originated in a woman in her fifties or sixties with COVID-19, enrolled during active disease. The CDR3 coding sequence is TGCGCCAGCAGCCCCGGACAAGCCACTAACTATGGCTACACCTTC. As protein: CASSPGQATNYGYTF.